Listed here are 11 T cell receptor beta chains from one sample, sequenced in a study of cytomegalovirus exposure and HLA in healthy donors. The PCR had 60 Vbeta and 13 Jbeta primers. Data came from immunoSEQ multiplex PCR; TCRdb stores just in-frame clones and leaves some out. The sample yields around 150,000 clones, 70% to 90% seen once. The sequenced sample consisted of PBMCs. Receptors originate from a man aged 18-30 years in good health and CMV-seropositive.

This clone was counted a single time. The CDR3 DNA reads TGTGCCAGCAGCCCGCGCCCCTCTAGCACAGATACGCAGTATTTT. Its translation: CASSPRPSSTDTQYF. The genes are TRBV11-3 and TRBJ2-3; D not certain. V lost 5 bases to trimming and J lost 0 bases, with 12 bases between them. CDR1 SGHNT and CDR2 YENEEA come from the germline V gene. The CDR3 totals 15 residues.

The chain carries TRBV6-1 and TRBJ1-2; possible D gene TRBD1, 5 bases. The germline gives CDR1 MNHNS, CDR2 SASEGT. The V end was cut by 1 base, the J end by 8 bases, with 17 bases between. The CDR3 totals 15 residues. The CDR3 DNA reads TGTGCCAGCAGTGAAGATTTCGGGGGTCGGGGGGGCTACACCTTC. This codes for CASSEDFGGRGGYTF.

The V call is TRBV18, the J call TRBJ2-5; 10 positions match TRBD2. V dropped 4 bases and J dropped 2; count of bases not matched to a gene: 7. Germline V gene lookup returns CDR1 KGHSH and CDR2 LQKENI. The CDR3 loop spans 16 amino acids. In nucleotides, the CDR3 is TGTGCCAGCTCACGTCTAGCGGGGGCGATGCAAGAGACCCAGTACTTC. Its translation is CASSRLAGAMQETQYF. Full variable domain (remainder filled in from reference TRBV18 and TRBJ2-5): NAGVMQNPRHLVRRRGQEARLRCSPMKGHSHVYWYRQLPEEGLKFMVYLQKENIIDESGMPKERFSAEFPKEGPSILRIQQVVRGDSAAYFCASSRLAGAMQETQYFGPGTRLLVL.

This clone was detected only once. The rearrangement uses TRBV25-1 and TRBJ2-3, with 10 bases identical to TRBD2. The CDR3 is 14 residues long. V lost 8 bases, J lost 2 bases, and 4 bases stayed unmatched. Per the germline V gene, CDR1 is MGHDK and CDR2 is SYGVNS. As DNA, the CDR3 is TGTGCCAGCGGTAGCGGGGGGACCACAGATACGCAGTATTTT. This sequence encodes CASGSGGTTDTQYF.

In DNA, the CDR3 is TGTGCCAGCAGCGACAGCCGGCGGCAGCCCCAGCATTTT. This gives the protein CASSDSRRQPQHF. The rearrangement joins TRBV2 to TRBJ1-5, with a weak D call TRBD1 (5 bases). In germline, CDR1 is SNHLY, CDR2 FYNNEI. The CDR3 is made up of 13 amino acids. Trimming took 6 bases from V and 7 from J, leaving 13 bases between them.

The chain is built from TRBV18 and TRBJ2-5; D is uncertain. Looked up from germline, CDR1 is KGHSH and CDR2 is LQKENI. Trimming removed 4 bases at V and 5 bases at J, with 14 bases between. The length of the CDR3 is 14 residues. In DNA form, the CDR3 reads TGTGCCAGCTCACTACAACCTCGATCGGAGACCCAGTACTTC. Translation: CASSLQPRSETQYF.

The chain couples TRBV25-1 to TRBJ2-7; D is perhaps TRBD1 (6 bases). Per germline, CDR1 MGHDK and CDR2 SYGVNS. CDR3 size: 12 residues. V dropped 8 bases and J dropped 4 bases, with 12 bases sitting between them. CDR3 coding DNA: TGTGCCAGCGGACAGTATGGTTACGAGCAGTACTTC. This gives the protein CASGQYGYEQYF.

V is TRBV19 and J is TRBJ1-1, with D maybe TRBD1 (6 bases). Between the trimmed V and J ends, which lost 7 bases and 3 bases, there was a span of 15 bases. From germline, CDR1 is LNHDA and CDR2 SQIVND (reference sequence). The CDR3 totals 14 residues. The CDR3 DNA sequence: TGTGCCAGTACCCCACTCTACAGGGACACTGAAGCTTTCTTT. This translates into CASTPLYRDTEAFF. Based on the CDR3 plus reference TRBV19 and TRBJ1-1, the full variable domain is DGGITQSPKYLFRKEGQNVTLSCEQNLNHDAMYWYRQDPGQGLRLIYYSQIVNDFQKGDIAEGYSVSREKKESFPLTVTSAQKNPTAFYLCASTPLYRDTEAFFGQGTRLTVV.

The chain combines TRBV6-5 with TRBJ1-2, with 7 bases matching TRBD1. This CDR3 has 13 residues. Trimming took 0 bases from V and 8 from J; bases not matched to a gene: 3. Germline CDR1 MNHEY, CDR2 SVGAGI. The chain's CDR3 is CASSYSTGEGYTF. The CDR3 DNA reads TGTGCCAGCAGTTACTCCACAGGGGAAGGCTACACCTTC.

The gene calls are TRBV2 and TRBJ1-1; weak D call: TRBD1 (6 bases). The V gene's germline CDR1 is SNHLY and CDR2 FYNNEI. CDR3 length equals 13 residues. The germline V and J ends were trimmed by 6 bases and 0 bases, with 8 bases remaining between them. CDR3 residues: CASRGQMNTEAFF. CDR3 in DNA: TGTGCCAGCAGAGGACAGATGAACACTGAAGCTTTCTTT.

The chain links TRBV6-1 to TRBJ1-5; D is unclear. V was trimmed by 6 bases and J by 3 bases, leaving 12 bases between them. CDR3 length: 14 amino acids. Germline CDR1 reads MNHNS; CDR2 reads SASEGT. Here the CDR3 reads CASSVHGSNQPQHF. The CDR3 region has the DNA TGTGCCAGCAGCGTCCACGGTTCCAATCAGCCCCAGCATTTT.